This T cell receptor (beta chain) was observed in a study of blood T cells in healthy people across ages. It was with a sample-barcoded 5' primer and a J-beta primer mix that a second PCR of roughly 7 to 12 cycles was run. In TCRdb, the 5' RACE reads were re-called with MiXCR into one record per CDR3 protein. The profile shows roughly 1.4 million distinct CDR3 sequences, roughly 59% of them singletons. For this clonotype: What it binds is not known.

This CDR3 contains 13 residues. Germline loops: CDR1 DFQATT, CDR2 SNEGSKA (reference sequence). The V end was cut by 5 bases, the J end by 2 bases, with 12 bases between. Study-wide results and limits: Across the age range, TCR beta diversity per million T cells fell in a roughly linear way.

V gene TRBV20-1 combines with J gene TRBJ2-5; D gene ambiguous. Sequenced material: blood. The source is a man aged 18 to 29 in good health. CDR3 in DNA: TGCAGTGCTGCCGCACCTGGTCAAGAGACCCAGTACTTC. The encoded protein is CSAAAPGQETQYF.